This T cell receptor (beta chain) derives from a study of CD8+ T cells in alopecia areata. As for the study in general: Tofacitinib therapy lasting 6 to 18 months was followed by 6 months off drug. Findings of the study overall: Scalp and blood samples kept many expanded lesional clones throughout tofacitinib. Sequencing of scalp tissue also captures the resident alphabeta T cells of normal skin. Scalp lesions, especially in alopecia totalis/universalis, had higher clonality than normal scalp.

RNA was isolated and reverse transcribed to cDNA, the sequencing template. The data were produced by immunoSEQ multiplex PCR, yet TCRdb's version contains in-frame clones alone and is incomplete. This sample has 80,000 to 95,000 clones, with around 40% found just once. V lost 1 base, J lost 3 bases, and 13 bases lay in between. This CDR3 comprises 15 residues. Germline CDR1 reads MGHRA; CDR2 reads YSYEKL. The treatment here: oral pan-JAK inhibitor, 5-10 mg twice daily. This clone was seen only a few times. The antigen remains unidentified. The chain recombines TRBV4-1 with TRBJ2-7; D is possibly TRBD2 (6 bases). The sequences come from CD8+ T cells sorted from blood, collected at week 24, from a patient treated with tofacitinib. The TCR originated in a human donor with alopecia areata. The CDR3 sequence is CASSQVVGSGYEQYF. In DNA, the CDR3 is TGCGCCAGCAGCCAAGTTGTCGGGAGTGGCTACGAGCAGTACTTC.